This entry concerns a single T cell receptor (beta chain). Its specificity is unknown. These data originate in a study of T cells in Graves' hyperthyroidism and ophthalmopathy. The V end was cut by 4 bases, the J end by 1 base, with 11 bases between. The CDR3 totals 14 residues. The germline gives CDR1 SGHVS, CDR2 FQNEAQ. Researchers took RNA transcripts and amplified the TCR beta CDR3 regions from them. First-round RT-PCR with HTBI primers amplified the TCR CDR3 region. TCRdb recomputed calls from the multiplex PCR reads with MiXCR, one row per CDR3 protein. The top ten clones hold around a third of a sample with more than 300,000 distinct CDR3 sequences, 17% of them seen once. Study outcomes and limitations: Peripheral blood also featured most of the thyroid clonotypes expanded above 0.001. Using 13 V-J features, a model discriminated ophthalmopathy from stable hyperthyroidism.

The study enrolled patients aged 18 to 65 with newly diagnosed hyperthyroidism of under 2 months' duration. Clinical symptoms, serum thyroxine and TRAb, thyroid ultrasound and orbital computed tomography together formed the diagnostic basis. V gene TRBV7-8 combines with J gene TRBJ2-7; D possibly corresponds to TRBD1 (6 bases). The clonotype was recovered from a woman aged 25-40 years with Graves' hyperthyroidism that later progressed to Graves' ophthalmopathy. Material for sequencing was blood. The chain's CDR3 is CASSSGHFSYEQYF. DNA of the CDR3: TGTGCCAGCAGCTCGGGACACTTTTCCTACGAGCAGTACTTC. Based on the CDR3 plus reference TRBV7-8 and TRBJ2-7, the full variable domain is GAGVSQSPRYKVAKRGQDVALRCDPISGHVSLFWYQQALGQGPEFLTYFQNEAQLDKSGLPSDRFFAERPEGSVSTLKIQRTQQEDSAVYLCASSSGHFSYEQYFGPGTRLTVT.